The 27 T cell receptor beta chains in this list originate from one sample, sequenced in a study of beta chain features in type 1 diabetes. General study results and limits: In all four CD4+ subsets, TCRB CDR3 length was significantly, moderately reduced in type 1 diabetes.

The antigens of these receptors remain unknown. The investigators reverse transcribed all of the isolated RNA, so they sequenced expressed TCRB transcripts. The protocol was immunoSEQ multiplex PCR, while the TCRdb copy is restricted to in-frame clones and leaves out a portion. The data show about 22,000 clones, about three fifths seen once. The sample was stem cell memory CD4+ T cells from blood. Receptors were obtained from a man between 18 and 35 years old with type 1 diabetes.

This chain links TRBV5-1 with TRBJ1-1; 8 bases map to TRBD1. Germline V gene lookup returns CDR1 SGHRS and CDR2 YFSETQ. J gave up 7 bases and V 4 bases, and 6 bases lay outside the gene matches. CDR3 length equals 13 residues. The CDR3 reads CASSQSDRGEAFF. Here the CDR3 DNA reads TGCGCCAGCAGCCAGAGTGACAGGGGTGAAGCTTTCTTT.

V usage is TRBV6-5 and J usage is TRBJ1-2; D possibly corresponds to TRBD1 (5 bases). This CDR3 has 15 amino acids. Trimming left V 6 bases short and J 0 bases short, with 14 bases between. Germline V gene sequence: CDR1 MNHEY, CDR2 SVGAGI. In nucleotides, the CDR3 is TGTGCCAGCAGCCCCGTTGGGGCCACTAACTATGGCTACACCTTC. Translating gives CASSPVGATNYGYTF.

The CDR3 nucleotides are TGTGCCAGCAGCCAGAATCGGCAGGCCGGGGAGCTGTTTTTT. Translated, it gives CASSQNRQAGELFF. The chain is built from TRBV9 and TRBJ2-2; D unresolved. Germline CDR1 is SGDLS and CDR2 is YYNGEE. There are 14 residues in the CDR3. Trimming took off 4 bases at V and 6 bases at J, with 13 bases between the two ends.

This chain uses TRBV4-1 with TRBJ2-5; 11 bases line up with TRBD2. This CDR3 contains 17 residues. The germline V gene encodes CDR1 MGHRA and CDR2 YSYEKL. The junction had 9 bases not matched to a gene; V was cut back by 1 base and J by 5 bases. CDR3 DNA sequence: TGCGCCAGCAGCCAAGGACTAGCGGGGCCGGGGAGGGAGACCCAGTACTTC. As protein: CASSQGLAGPGRETQYF.

The chain is built from TRBV5-4 and TRBJ2-1; TRBD2 agrees at 12 bases. The CDR3 totals 20 residues. Looked up from germline, CDR1 is SGHNT and CDR2 is YYREEE (reference sequence). CDR3 DNA sequence: TGTTCCCGCAGCCCCTCAAGGGGCGCTAGCGGGGGGGCGGTCGTCAATGAGCAGTTCTTC. Its protein is CSRSPSRGASGGAVVNEQFF.

The chain carries TRBV6-1 and TRBJ2-7; TRBD2 might be the D (5 bases). The CDR3 spans 15 residues. The V end lost 7 bases, the J end lost 2 bases, and 18 bases lay between the germline ends. The V gene's germline CDR1 is MNHNS and CDR2 SASEGT. The CDR3 coding sequence is TGTGCCAGCATTCTCCTCTTAGGCGGGCCCTACGAGCAGTACTTC. This sequence encodes CASILLLGGPYEQYF.

This chain connects TRBV6-5 to TRBJ2-1; TRBD1 might be the D (5 bases). The V gene lost 7 bases and the J gene lost 3 bases, with 10 bases spanning the gap. The CDR3 sequence is 13 residues long. Germline-derived CDR1 and CDR2 are MNHEY and SVGAGI. The CDR3 protein is CASKTGYYNEQFF. In DNA, the CDR3 is TGTGCCAGCAAAACAGGATACTACAATGAGCAGTTCTTC.

J is TRBJ1-2 and V is TRBV29-1, with TRBD1 matching over 7 bases. V lost 7 bases and J lost 6; bases outside the gene matches: 11. Germline V gene data show CDR1 as SQVTM and CDR2 as ANQGSEA. The length of the CDR3 is 13 residues. CDR3 sequence (DNA): TGCAGCGGTAGAAGGAGCCAGGGGGATGGCTACACCTTC. Translated, it gives CSGRRSQGDGYTF.

This clone came up a few times. This sequence joins TRBV27 and TRBJ2-1; weak D call: TRBD2 (5 bases). V was trimmed by 2 bases and J by 5 bases, leaving 7 bases between them. The CDR3 contains 13 residues. The germline gives CDR1 MNHEY, CDR2 SMNVEV (reference sequence). The CDR3 sequence: CASSLLLDNEQFF. The CDR3 nucleotides are TGTGCCAGCAGTTTACTACTAGACAATGAGCAGTTCTTC.

This clone has only a few counts. The chain carries TRBV5-1 and TRBJ2-4; TRBD2 matches at 15 bases. Germline V gene lookup returns CDR1 SGHRS and CDR2 YFSETQ. The CDR3 loop spans 19 amino acids. The J segment lost 0 bases and the V segment lost 4 bases, leaving 8 bases of the junction unmatched. The CDR3, as DNA: TGCGCCAGCAGCCCGGGACTAGCGGGAGGACCCCTAGCCAAAAACATTCAGTACTTC. Its translation: CASSPGLAGGPLAKNIQYF.

The chain combines TRBV28 with TRBJ2-1, with 10 bases that match TRBD2. Germline CDR1 reads MDHEN; CDR2 reads SYDVKM. CDR3 length: 14 amino acids. V shed 7 bases, J shed 9 bases, and the junction held 9 bases outside the gene matches. CDR3 in amino acids: CASKITSGRGEQFF. CDR3 bases: TGTGCCAGCAAGATCACGAGCGGGAGGGGTGAGCAGTTCTTC.

V and J are TRBV4-2 and TRBJ1-4; D uncertain. The V gene lost 3 bases and the J gene lost 0 bases, with 5 bases spanning the gap. The CDR3 runs 14 residues. From germline, CDR1 is LGHNA and CDR2 YNFKEQ. CDR3 coding DNA: TGTGCCAGCAGCCAGTCCGCAACTAATGAAAAACTGTTTTTT. Translated: CASSQSATNEKLFF.

The chain links TRBV19 to TRBJ1-2, with D maybe TRBD1 (5 bases). V was pared by 7 bases and J by 3 bases, with 24 bases between. Germline V gene data show CDR1 as LNHDA and CDR2 as SQIVND (reference sequence). The CDR3 totals 17 residues. The CDR3 nucleotides are TGTGCCAGTACCGACAACCGACACGATCGGGGGGACTATGGCTACACCTTC. Its protein product is CASTDNRHDRGDYGYTF.

There are a few counts of this clone. The gene calls are TRBV4-3 and TRBJ2-1; weak D call: TRBD2 (7 bases). CDR1 LGHNA and CDR2 YSLEER come from the germline V gene. Trimming took off 0 bases at V and 6 bases at J, with 21 bases between the two ends. CDR3 size: 18 residues. DNA of the CDR3: TGCGCCAGCAGCCAAGATGGGCCCTCGTGGGGGGGCCGCAATGAGCAGTTCTTC. It encodes CASSQDGPSWGGRNEQFF.

This clone has a handful of counts. The chain recombines TRBV2 with TRBJ2-1; TRBD2 aligns across 11 bases. The germline V gene encodes CDR1 SNHLY and CDR2 FYNNEI. The CDR3 runs 15 residues. The J segment lost 6 bases and the V segment lost 6 bases, leaving 7 bases of the junction unmatched. This chain's CDR3 is CASSASGRPLNEQFF. CDR3 DNA sequence: TGTGCCAGCAGCGCTAGCGGGAGGCCCCTCAATGAGCAGTTCTTC. The full variable domain, rest sourced from reference TRBV2 and TRBJ2-1, is EPEVTQTPSHQVTQMGQEVILRCVPISNHLYFYWYRQILGQKVEFLVSFYNNEISEKSEIFDDQFSVERPDGSNFTLKIRSTKLEDSAMYFCASSASGRPLNEQFFGPGTRLTVL.

J is TRBJ2-7 and V is TRBV21-1; the table assigns TRBD2, which was not confirmed against the DNA. TRBV21-1 is listed as a pseudogene. CDR3 length: 15 amino acids. The CDR3 loop is CASSKVVSEGYEQYF. The CDR3 region has the DNA TGTGCCAGCAGCAAAGTCGTATCCGAGGGCTACGAGCAGTACTTC.

This clone was seen only a few times. The rearrangement joins TRBV5-1 to TRBJ1-1; D is perhaps TRBD1 (5 bases). The CDR3 is 14 amino acids. The ends were cut back, 0 bases at V and 7 bases at J, with 13 bases in the middle. CDR1 and CDR2 (germline): SGHRS, YFSETQ. DNA for the CDR3: TGCGCCAGCAGCTTGGCCGCCAGGGAAGGTGAAGCTTTCTTT. Residues: CASSLAAREGEAFF.

The chain employs TRBV2 and TRBJ2-1; the match to TRBD2 covers 9 bases. This CDR3 contains 16 residues. The germline V gene encodes CDR1 SNHLY and CDR2 FYNNEI. V lost 6 bases to trimming and J lost 2 bases; unmatched junction nucleotides: 8. The CDR3 protein is CASSNPGLATYNEQFF. The CDR3 DNA is TGTGCCAGCAGCAACCCGGGACTAGCAACCTACAATGAGCAGTTCTTC.

In its sample, this clone was seen a few times. V gene TRBV10-3 combines with J gene TRBJ1-5; 10 bases are a match to TRBD1. The CDR3 is made up of 14 amino acids. V gave up 5 bases and J gave up 6 bases; unmatched junction bases: 4. Germline V gene sequence: CDR1 ENHRY, CDR2 SYGVKD. CDR3 sequence (DNA): TGTGCCATCAGTCATGGACAGGGGGGTCAGCCCCAGCATTTT. It yields the protein CAISHGQGGQPQHF.

The chain joins TRBV29-1 to TRBJ1-3; perhaps TRBD1 as D (5 bases). Germline V gives CDR1 SQVTM, CDR2 ANQGSEA. There are 12 residues in the CDR3. V lost 6 bases and J 2 bases, leaving 8 bases between the germline ends. The chain's CDR3 is CSVQGTGNTIYF. Here the CDR3 DNA reads TGCAGCGTCCAGGGAACTGGAAACACCATATATTTT.

The chain is built from TRBV10-1 and TRBJ2-1, with D possibly matching TRBD2 (6 bases). The V and J ends lost 4 bases and 1 base respectively, with 11 bases between them. The CDR3 length is 15 residues. CDR1 and CDR2 from the germline V gene are WNHNN and SYGVQD (reference sequence). CDR3 sequence (DNA): TGCGCCAGCAGTGCCGGGGACTCGTCCTACAATGAGCAGTTCTTC. Its translation is CASSAGDSSYNEQFF.

The chain carries TRBV5-4 and TRBJ2-1, with D tentatively TRBD1 (8 bases). CDR1 is SGHNT and CDR2 is YYREEE in the germline V gene (reference sequence). The ends were cut back, 3 bases at V and 1 base at J, with 20 bases in the middle. CDR3 length: 18 residues. In DNA form, the CDR3 reads TGTGCCAGCAGCTGGGGGGGAGTACAGGGGGAGTCCTACAATGAGCAGTTCTTC. Translation: CASSWGGVQGESYNEQFF.

V is TRBV7-8 and J is TRBJ2-2; possible D gene TRBD1, 6 bases. The length of the CDR3 is 16 residues. Per germline, CDR1 SGHVS and CDR2 FQNEAQ. Trimming took 1 base from V and 6 from J, leaving 15 bases between them. The CDR3 loop is CASSLVGQLVAGELFF. DNA for the CDR3: TGTGCCAGCAGCTTAGTCGGACAGTTAGTGGCCGGGGAGCTGTTTTTT.

The chain couples TRBV5-1 to TRBJ2-7; TRBD1 might be the D (5 bases). V lost 5 bases, J lost 4 bases, and 10 bases lay in between. This CDR3 is 12 amino acids long. Germline CDR1 reads SGHRS; CDR2 reads YFSETQ. The CDR3 DNA sequence: TGCGCCAGCAGTCTCCAGGGATACGAGCAGTACTTC. Its protein is CASSLQGYEQYF.

The CDR3 sequence: CASSGGQTHYGYTF. For the CDR3, the DNA is TGTGCCAGCAGCGGAGGACAGACACACTATGGCTACACCTTC. This sequence joins TRBV5-8 and TRBJ1-2; a possible D gene is TRBD1 (6 bases). The CDR3 has 14 amino acids. Germline assignment: CDR1 SGHTS and CDR2 YDEGEE. V was shortened by 4 bases and J by 3 bases, with 13 bases between the two germline ends.

The rearrangement links TRBV28 to TRBJ2-7; 7 bases map to TRBD1. In germline, CDR1 is MDHEN, CDR2 SYDVKM. V was clipped by 7 bases and J by 4 bases; unmatched bases: 7. The CDR3 consists of 13 residues. The DNA of the CDR3 is TGTGCCAGCATTAGAGGGGGCGGGTACGAGCAGTACTTC. Translated, it gives CASIRGGGYEQYF.

The chain uses TRBV6-6 and TRBJ2-4; 9 bases align to TRBD1. The CDR3 is 15 amino acids. J was trimmed by 1 base and V by 7 bases; bases with no gene match: 5. CDR1 is MNHNY and CDR2 is SVGAGI in the germline V gene (reference sequence). The chain's CDR3 is CASNKQGAAKNIQYF. CDR3 bases: TGTGCCAGCAATAAACAGGGGGCCGCCAAAAACATTCAGTACTTC.